Shown below are 32 T cell receptor beta chains from a single sample sequenced in a study of shared clonotypes between healthy human individuals. The table came from immunoSEQ multiplex PCR; TCRdb's copy has only in-frame clones and leaves some out. The repertoire holds some 2,500,000 clones, with approximately 90% as singletons. The sequencing sample was made of naive CD4+ T cells from PBMCs. Described subset: CD45RA+ positively selected. These receptors were collected from a man younger than 30 in good health. Some clones in this sample may be carry-over from other donors' samples.

The chain combines TRBV2 with TRBJ1-1, with a tentative D call TRBD1 (6 bases). Trimming removed 5 bases from V and 1 base from J, with 17 bases in between. This CDR3 comprises 16 residues. CDR1 and CDR2 (germline): SNHLY, FYNNEI. CDR3 sequence reads: CASSNLKGGANTEAFF. CDR3 sequence (DNA): TGTGCCAGCAGTAACTTAAAGGGGGGGGCGAACACTGAAGCTTTCTTT.

CDR3: CASTGRGQAQETQYF. The CDR3 DNA reads as TGTGCCAGTACGGGACGCGGACAGGCGCAAGAGACCCAGTACTTC. V gene TRBV7-8 combines with J gene TRBJ2-5; 7 bases align to TRBD1. Germline assignment: CDR1 SGHVS and CDR2 FQNEAQ. The ends lost 9 bases at V and 2 bases at J; junction bases unmatched: 12. The CDR3 length is 15 residues.

The rearrangement joins TRBV7-3 to TRBJ2-2; perhaps TRBD2 as D (5 bases). This CDR3 is built from 17 residues. V lost 0 bases to trimming and J lost 5 bases, with 16 bases between them. Per the germline V gene, CDR1 is SGHTA and CDR2 is FQGTGA. The CDR3 DNA reads as TGTGCCAGCAGCTTAACGTTAAACCGGGGTAGTACCGGGGAGCTGTTTTTT. Translating gives CASSLTLNRGSTGELFF.

This clone has a single count. The chain links TRBV5-4 to TRBJ1-4; D is ambiguous. The CDR3 length is 15 residues. Germline V CDR1 and CDR2: SGHNT, YYREEE (reference sequence). With 0 bases removed from V and 5 bases from J, the gap between germline ends came to 11 bases. CDR3 DNA: TGTGCCAGCAGCTTGGAGGCCAGGCGAAATGAAAAACTGTTTTTT. It yields the protein CASSLEARRNEKLFF.

The chain is built from TRBV20-1 and TRBJ1-2; 10 nucleotides line up with TRBD1. The germline gives CDR1 DFQATT, CDR2 SNEGSKA (reference sequence). The CDR3 spans 11 residues. Here the CDR3 DNA reads TGCAGAATCGGGACAGGGGATGGCTACACCTTC. As protein: CRIGTGDGYTF.

The chain has TRBV5-6 and TRBJ2-2; 10 nucleotides agree with TRBD2. The CDR3 has 14 amino acids. The germline V gene has CDR1 SGHDT and CDR2 YYEEEE. Trimming cost V 7 bases and J 1 base; bases outside gene matches: 1. The CDR3 sequence is CASLAGENTGELFF. CDR3 nucleotides: TGTGCCAGCCTAGCGGGAGAGAACACCGGGGAGCTGTTTTTT.

The chain recombines TRBV7-3 with TRBJ2-1, with 11 nucleotides matching TRBD2. V gave up 6 bases and J gave up 8 bases; unmatched junction bases: 9. Germline CDR1 is SGHTA and CDR2 is FQGTGA. CDR3 length: 15 residues. Written as DNA, the CDR3 is TGTGCCAGCAGACGACTAGCGGGACCGGCCCATGAGCAGTTCTTC. Protein product: CASRRLAGPAHEQFF. The whole variable domain, remainder taken from reference TRBV7-3 and TRBJ2-1, is GAGVSQTPSNKVTEKGKYVELRCDPISGHTALYWYRQSLGQGPEFLIYFQGTGAADDSGLPNDRFFAVRPEGSVSTLKIQRTERGDSAVYLCASRRLAGPAHEQFFGPGTRLTVL.

This chain joins TRBV12-2 and TRBJ2-1; the table gives TRBD2 as D, unverified against the DNA. TRBV12-2 is a pseudogene segment. The CDR3 sequence is 16 residues long. CDR3 region: CASRLGPLAPSNEQFF. CDR3 sequence (DNA): TGTGCAAGTCGCTTAGGGCCCCTAGCCCCGTCCAATGAGCAGTTCTTC.

The rearrangement joins TRBV5-1 to TRBJ2-3; D might be TRBD2 (6 bases). The V gene's germline CDR1 is SGHRS and CDR2 YFSETQ. The CDR3 contains 17 residues. V was trimmed by 0 bases and J by 3 bases, leaving 17 bases between them. CDR3 region: CASSLAGRFGGTDTQYF. CDR3 sequence (DNA): TGCGCCAGCAGCTTGGCCGGCAGGTTTGGGGGGACAGATACGCAGTATTTT.

The chain is built from TRBV11-2 and TRBJ2-3; possibly TRBD1 or TRBD2 for D (5 bases each). The CDR3 has 18 residues. V dropped 1 base and J dropped 0 bases, with 17 bases sitting between them. Germline lookup yields CDR1 SGHAT and CDR2 FQNNGV. The CDR3 DNA reads as TGTGCCAGCAGCTTAGGACCGGGACGGGGAATTAGCACAGATACGCAGTATTTT. Translating gives CASSLGPGRGISTDTQYF.

The CDR3 protein is CASSLRGGNTGELFF. The CDR3 coding sequence is TGTGCCAGCAGCCTAAGAGGTGGGAACACCGGGGAGCTGTTTTTT. The chain joins TRBV9 to TRBJ2-2; no reliable D call. This CDR3 comprises 15 residues. CDR1 and CDR2 (germline): SGDLS, YYNGEE. V shed 4 bases and J shed 1 base, with 11 bases lying between them. Based on the CDR3 plus reference TRBV9 and TRBJ2-2, the full variable domain is DSGVTQTPKHLITATGQRVTLRCSPRSGDLSVYWYQQSLDQGLQFLIQYYNGEERAKGNILERFSAQQFPDLHSELNLSSLELGDSALYFCASSLRGGNTGELFFGEGSRLTVL.

This clone has just one count. This rearrangement joins TRBV5-4 to TRBJ2-2; D is ambiguous. Germline V gene sequence: CDR1 SGHNT, CDR2 YYREEE (reference sequence). Trimming pared 4 bases from V and 10 bases from J, leaving 23 bases between. The CDR3 runs to 16 residues. Here the CDR3 DNA reads TGTGCCAGCAGCCTCCAGGCCTCTCAGCCTGGTACGGAGCTGTTTTTT. Translation: CASSLQASQPGTELFF.

The V call is TRBV6-1, the J call TRBJ1-1; D unclear. CDR3 length: 14 amino acids. V lost 2 bases and J 0 bases, leaving 7 bases between the germline ends. The germline V gene encodes CDR1 MNHNS and CDR2 SASEGT. The CDR3 DNA sequence: TGTGCCAGCAGTGAACCTCGAATGAACACTGAAGCTTTCTTT. It codes for CASSEPRMNTEAFF.

This clone has a single count. The chain employs TRBV6-1 and TRBJ2-7; 10 nucleotides match TRBD1. From germline, CDR1 is MNHNS and CDR2 SASEGT. CDR3 size: 14 residues. V was pared by 7 bases and J by 3 bases, with 6 bases of the junction left unmatched. DNA for the CDR3: TGTGCCAGCACCAAGCGGGACAGGGGCTACGAGCAGTACTTC. Protein: CASTKRDRGYEQYF.

This chain links TRBV7-9 with TRBJ2-5; TRBD2 aligns across 7 bases. Germline CDR1 SEHNR, CDR2 FQNEAQ (reference sequence). There are 16 residues in the CDR3. Trimming at V came to 5 bases and at J to 5 bases, leaving 14 bases not matched to a gene. The CDR3: CASSEGRDALGETQYF. CDR3 nucleotide sequence: TGTGCCAGCAGCGAGGGGAGGGACGCGCTCGGGGAGACCCAGTACTTC.

Worth noting for this clone: Different DNA sequences within this sample yield the same CDR3. V usage is TRBV5-1 and J usage is TRBJ2-1; tentative D call: TRBD2 (5 bases). This CDR3 contains 15 residues. V was shortened by 0 bases and J by 0 bases, with 7 bases between the two germline ends. CDR1 is SGHRS, CDR2 YFSETQ, per germline. CDR3 in amino acids: CASSLATSSYNEQFF. The CDR3 DNA sequence: TGCGCCAGCAGCTTGGCCACTAGCTCCTACAATGAGCAGTTCTTC.

This chain joins TRBV28 and TRBJ1-2; D perhaps matches TRBD1 (6 bases). In germline, CDR1 is MDHEN, CDR2 SYDVKM. This CDR3 comprises 11 residues. V was cut by 6 bases and J by 8 bases, with 10 bases left in between. Written as DNA, the CDR3 is TGTGCCAGCAGACGAGGGGGGGGCTACACCTTC. Amino acids: CASRRGGGYTF.

This clone was seen only once. The chain carries TRBV18 and TRBJ2-7; 11 nucleotides agree with TRBD2. This CDR3 is built from 17 residues. Germline CDR1 is KGHSH and CDR2 is LQKENI. With 1 base clipped from V and 2 bases from J, the junction kept 7 bases outside the gene matches. The CDR3 region has the DNA TGTGCCAGCTCACCACAGTGGGGGACTAGCGGAACCTACGAGCAGTACTTC. It translates to CASSPQWGTSGTYEQYF. The entire variable domain, with the rest obtained from reference TRBV18 and TRBJ2-7, is as follows: NAGVMQNPRHLVRRRGQEARLRCSPMKGHSHVYWYRQLPEEGLKFMVYLQKENIIDESGMPKERFSAEFPKEGPSILRIQQVVRGDSAAYFCASSPQWGTSGTYEQYFGPGTRLTVT.

The rearrangement joins TRBV11-3 to TRBJ2-1, with 7 bases identical to TRBD2. Germline CDR1 reads SGHNT; CDR2 reads YENEEA. The CDR3 loop spans 16 amino acids. Trimming at V came to 2 bases and at J to 3 bases, leaving 7 bases not matched to a gene. For the CDR3, the DNA is TGTGCCAGCAGCTTACTGAGCGGGACTAACTACAATGAGCAGTTCTTC. Protein: CASSLLSGTNYNEQFF.

This chain joins TRBV5-6 and TRBJ2-1; unclear D gene. This CDR3 contains 13 residues. Germline CDR1 and CDR2: SGHDT and YYEEEE. V lost 5 bases and J 3 bases, leaving 9 bases between the germline ends. DNA for the CDR3: TGTGCCAGCAGTCTTGACAACTACAATGAGCAGTTCTTC. It specifies CASSLDNYNEQFF.

The rearrangement joins TRBV2 to TRBJ1-2, with D uncertain. Germline V lookup: CDR1 SNHLY, CDR2 FYNNEI. The CDR3 has 14 residues. V lost 7 bases and J 2 bases, leaving 14 bases between the germline ends. The CDR3 nucleotides are TGTGCCAGCACTCTCGCCCAACAAAACTATGGCTACACCTTC. It specifies CASTLAQQNYGYTF.

The chain carries TRBV27 and TRBJ1-5, with D possibly being TRBD1 (6 bases). Trimming removed 1 base at V and 1 base at J, with 11 bases between. CDR3 length: 16 residues. Germline CDR1 and CDR2: MNHEY and SMNVEV (reference sequence). The CDR3 bases are TGTGCCAGCAGTTTATTTACAGGGAGCAGCAATCAGCCCCAGCATTTT. Its protein product is CASSLFTGSSNQPQHF.

As to this clone: Additional DNA sequences in this sample encode the identical CDR3. The gene calls are TRBV5-4 and TRBJ2-1; no definite D call. V gave up 1 base and J gave up 1 base, with 9 bases separating them. The CDR3 has 15 amino acids. The germline V gene encodes CDR1 SGHNT and CDR2 YYREEE (reference sequence). CDR3 region: CASSLSGSSYNEQFF. The DNA of the CDR3 is TGTGCCAGCAGCTTGTCCGGGTCTTCCTACAATGAGCAGTTCTTC.

The chain couples TRBV5-6 to TRBJ2-1; 7 bases line up with TRBD1. This CDR3 is built from 15 residues. Germline V gene data show CDR1 as SGHDT and CDR2 as YYEEEE. The V and J ends lost 1 base and 8 bases, in that order; junction bases with no gene match: 9. This chain's CDR3 is CASSLKGGSRYEQFF. In DNA, the CDR3 is TGTGCCAGCAGCTTGAAAGGGGGCTCGAGGTATGAGCAGTTCTTC.

The chain uses TRBV6-1 and TRBJ1-1; a possible D gene is TRBD1 (6 bases). V lost 5 bases and J 2 bases, leaving 12 bases between the germline ends. The V gene's germline CDR1 is MNHNS and CDR2 SASEGT. This CDR3 contains 14 residues. The CDR3 sequence: CASSQRGLNTEAFF. CDR3 DNA sequence: TGTGCCAGCAGTCAACGGGGGCTCAACACTGAAGCTTTCTTT.

The chain's CDR3 is CASSLAIVSSRYNEQFF. The CDR3 DNA follows: TGTGCCAGCAGCTTGGCCATAGTTAGCTCCAGGTACAATGAGCAGTTCTTC. V gene TRBV5-4 combines with J gene TRBJ2-1; D not certain. Germline loops: CDR1 SGHNT, CDR2 YYREEE (reference sequence). V lost 0 bases to trimming and J lost 4 bases, with 17 bases between them. The CDR3 runs 17 residues.

The J gene is TRBJ1-1, the V gene TRBV4-2; no clear D gene. Trimming took off 5 bases at V and 1 base at J, with 5 bases between the two ends. The V gene's germline CDR1 is LGHNA and CDR2 YNFKEQ. This CDR3 spans 12 amino acids. This CDR3 is CASSRENTEAFF. The DNA of the CDR3 is TGTGCCAGCAGCAGGGAGAACACTGAAGCTTTCTTT.

This clone came up a few times. The chain recombines TRBV27 with TRBJ1-2; D might be TRBD1 (5 bases). Per germline, CDR1 MNHEY and CDR2 SMNVEV (reference sequence). The CDR3 covers 16 residues. V was trimmed by 2 bases and J by 3 bases, leaving 16 bases between them. The CDR3 coding sequence is TGTGCCAGCAGTTTAACCAAGATTCAGGGCCACTATGGCTACACCTTC. This codes for CASSLTKIQGHYGYTF.

The chain joins TRBV5-1 to TRBJ2-2; no reliable D call. The CDR3 is made up of 16 amino acids. Trimming removed 0 bases at V and 0 bases at J, with 9 bases between. The germline V gene encodes CDR1 SGHRS and CDR2 YFSETQ. The CDR3 protein is CASSLVAAANTGELFF. The CDR3 coding sequence is TGCGCCAGCAGCTTGGTGGCGGCCGCGAACACCGGGGAGCTGTTTTTT.

This chain joins TRBV6-5 and TRBJ2-1; D might be TRBD2 (6 bases). The CDR3 runs 14 residues. Trimming stripped 6 bases from V and 7 bases from J, with 16 bases between. The germline CDR1 and CDR2 sequences are MNHEY and SVGAGI. For the CDR3, the DNA is TGTGCCAGCAGAGGCGCCGGGAGCGGTAATGAGCAGTTCTTC. It translates to CASRGAGSGNEQFF.

The rearrangement links TRBV2 to TRBJ2-3, with 11 bases identical to TRBD2. There are 17 residues in the CDR3. The trim removed 5 bases at V and 10 bases at J, leaving 17 bases unmatched. Germline V lookup: CDR1 SNHLY, CDR2 FYNNEI. The CDR3 sequence: CASSRETSGSPFGAQYF. In DNA, the CDR3 is TGTGCCAGCAGTCGCGAAACTAGCGGGAGCCCCTTTGGGGCGCAGTATTTT.

The chain recombines TRBV28 with TRBJ1-5; 10 bases are a match to TRBD1. V lost 5 bases and J lost 2; bases outside the gene matches: 6. CDR1 is MDHEN, CDR2 SYDVKM, per germline. This CDR3 comprises 16 residues. The CDR3, as DNA: TGTGCCAGCAGTGTGACAGGGGGCTATGGCAATCAGCCCCAGCATTTT. This encodes CASSVTGGYGNQPQHF. Full variable domain (outside the CDR3, taken from reference TRBV28 and TRBJ1-5): DVKVTQSSRYLVKRTGEKVFLECVQDMDHENMFWYRQDPGLGLRLIYFSYDVKMKEKGDIPEGYSVSREKKERFSLILESASTNQTSMYLCASSVTGGYGNQPQHFGDGTRLSIL.